One sample yielded the 3 T cell receptor beta chains listed below, sequenced in a study of shared clonotypes between healthy human individuals. Data came from immunoSEQ multiplex PCR; TCRdb stores just in-frame clones and leaves some out. There are some 2,000,000 clones in the sample; 85% to 95% occur only once, and about 0.13% lies in the top ten. Input material: naive CD4+ T cells sorted from blood. Subset noted: CD45RA+ positively selected. Every receptor here comes from a man aged 18-30 years in good health.

Here the CDR3 reads CATSRGEGKHNSPLHF. The CDR3 coding sequence is TGTGCCACCAGCAGAGGGGAGGGGAAACATAATTCACCCCTCCACTTT. The rearrangement uses TRBV15 and TRBJ1-6; possible D gene TRBD1, 5 bases. The CDR3 is 16 amino acids. Trimming cost V 1 base and J 5 bases, with 12 bases left between them. Germline V gene sequence: CDR1 LNHNV, CDR2 YYDKDF (reference sequence). The whole variable domain, remainder taken from reference TRBV15 and TRBJ1-6, is DAMVIQNPRYQVTQFGKPVTLSCSQTLNHNVMYWYQQKSSQAPKLLFHYYDKDFNNEADTPDNFQSRRPNTSFCFLDIRSPGLGDTAMYLCATSRGEGKHNSPLHFGNGTRLTVT.

The chain uses TRBV7-2 and TRBJ1-4; D is uncertain. There are 13 residues in the CDR3. Germline CDR1 SGHTA, CDR2 FQGNSA. Trimming removed 5 bases from V and 8 bases from J, with 12 bases in between. The CDR3 DNA follows: TGTGCCAGCAGCCGGTCCCCATCGGAAAAACTGTTTTTT. Residues: CASSRSPSEKLFF.

In this sample, this clone turned up once. V usage is TRBV5-1 and J usage is TRBJ2-3; 14 nucleotides match TRBD2. The V and J ends lost 4 bases and 4 bases, in that order; junction bases with no gene match: 8. The CDR3 is made up of 17 amino acids. Germline V gene sequence: CDR1 SGHRS, CDR2 YFSETQ. This chain's CDR3 is CASSPGLAGASADTQYF. The CDR3 DNA reads as TGCGCCAGCAGCCCGGGACTAGCGGGGGCATCGGCAGATACGCAGTATTTT.